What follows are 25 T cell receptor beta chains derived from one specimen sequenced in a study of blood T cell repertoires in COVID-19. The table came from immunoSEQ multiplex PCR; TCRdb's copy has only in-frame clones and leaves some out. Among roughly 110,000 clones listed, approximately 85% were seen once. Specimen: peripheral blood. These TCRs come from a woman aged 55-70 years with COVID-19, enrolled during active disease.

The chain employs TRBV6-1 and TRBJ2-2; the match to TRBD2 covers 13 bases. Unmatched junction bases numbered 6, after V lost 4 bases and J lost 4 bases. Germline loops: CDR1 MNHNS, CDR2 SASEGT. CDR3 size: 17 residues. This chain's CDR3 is CASSGRLAGGATGELFF. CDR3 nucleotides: TGTGCCAGCAGTGGAAGACTAGCGGGGGGCGCCACCGGGGAGCTGTTTTTT.

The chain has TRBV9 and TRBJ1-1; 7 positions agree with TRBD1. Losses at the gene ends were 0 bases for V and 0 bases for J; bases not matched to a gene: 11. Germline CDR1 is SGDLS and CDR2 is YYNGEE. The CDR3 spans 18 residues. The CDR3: CASSVADVVGQLNTEAFF. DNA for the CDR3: TGTGCCAGCAGCGTAGCTGATGTCGTGGGACAGTTGAACACTGAAGCTTTCTTT.

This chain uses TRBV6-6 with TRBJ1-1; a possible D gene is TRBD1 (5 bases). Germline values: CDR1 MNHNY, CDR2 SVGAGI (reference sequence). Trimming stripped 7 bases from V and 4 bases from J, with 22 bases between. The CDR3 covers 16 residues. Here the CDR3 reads CASTTIKGGAVTEAFF. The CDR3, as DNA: TGTGCCAGCACCACGATTAAAGGAGGGGCGGTCACTGAAGCTTTCTTT.

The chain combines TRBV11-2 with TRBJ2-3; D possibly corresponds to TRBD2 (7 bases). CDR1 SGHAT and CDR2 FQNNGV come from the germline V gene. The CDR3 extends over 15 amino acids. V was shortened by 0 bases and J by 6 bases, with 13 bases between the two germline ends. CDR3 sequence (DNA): TGTGCCAGCAGCTTAGACCCGGGGGGCAGGGATACGCAGTATTTT. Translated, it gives CASSLDPGGRDTQYF. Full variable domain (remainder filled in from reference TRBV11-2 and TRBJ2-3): EAGVAQSPRYKIIEKRQSVAFWCNPISGHATLYWYQQILGQGPKLLIQFQNNGVVDDSQLPKDRFSAERLKGVDSTLKIQPAKLEDSAVYLCASSLDPGGRDTQYFGPGTRLTVL.

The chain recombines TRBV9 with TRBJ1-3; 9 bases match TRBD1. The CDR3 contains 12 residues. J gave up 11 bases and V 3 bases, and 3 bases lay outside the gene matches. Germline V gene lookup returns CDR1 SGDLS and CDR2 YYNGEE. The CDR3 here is CASSGDRAPIYF. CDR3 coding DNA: TGTGCCAGCAGCGGGGACAGGGCCCCCATATATTTT.

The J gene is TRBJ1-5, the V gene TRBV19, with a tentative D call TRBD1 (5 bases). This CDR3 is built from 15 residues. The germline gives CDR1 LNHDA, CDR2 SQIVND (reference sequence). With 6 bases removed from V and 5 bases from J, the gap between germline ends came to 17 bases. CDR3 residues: CASSNIDSFYQPQHF. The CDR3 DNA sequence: TGTGCCAGTAGCAATATTGACAGTTTCTATCAGCCCCAGCATTTT.

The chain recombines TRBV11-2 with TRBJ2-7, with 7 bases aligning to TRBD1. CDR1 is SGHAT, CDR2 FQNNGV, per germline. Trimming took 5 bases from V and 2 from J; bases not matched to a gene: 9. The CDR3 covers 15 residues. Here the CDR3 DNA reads TGTGCCAGCAGCGTAGGACAGGCAACGACCTACGAGCAGTACTTC. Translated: CASSVGQATTYEQYF. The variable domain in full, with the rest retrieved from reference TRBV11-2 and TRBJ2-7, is EAGVAQSPRYKIIEKRQSVAFWCNPISGHATLYWYQQILGQGPKLLIQFQNNGVVDDSQLPKDRFSAERLKGVDSTLKIQPAKLEDSAVYLCASSVGQATTYEQYFGPGTRLTVT.

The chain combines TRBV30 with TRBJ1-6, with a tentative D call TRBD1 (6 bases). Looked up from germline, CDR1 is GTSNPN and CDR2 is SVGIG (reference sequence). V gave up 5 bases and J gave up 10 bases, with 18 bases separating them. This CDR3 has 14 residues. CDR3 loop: CAWGGSGESSPLHF. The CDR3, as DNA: TGTGCCTGGGGGGGCTCAGGGGAGTCGTCACCCCTCCACTTT. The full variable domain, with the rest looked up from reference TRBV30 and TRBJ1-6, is SQTIHQWPATLVQPVGSPLSLECTVEGTSNPNLYWYRQAAGRGLQLLFYSVGIGQISSEVPQNLSASRPQDRQFILSSKKLLLSDSGFYLCAWGGSGESSPLHFGNGTRLTVT.

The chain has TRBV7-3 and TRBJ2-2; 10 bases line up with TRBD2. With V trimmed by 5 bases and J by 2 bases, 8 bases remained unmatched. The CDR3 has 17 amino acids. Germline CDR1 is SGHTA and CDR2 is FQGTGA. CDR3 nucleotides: TGTGCCAGCAGCCACCCAGCGGGGGGGCATAACACCGGGGAGCTGTTTTTT. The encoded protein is CASSHPAGGHNTGELFF.

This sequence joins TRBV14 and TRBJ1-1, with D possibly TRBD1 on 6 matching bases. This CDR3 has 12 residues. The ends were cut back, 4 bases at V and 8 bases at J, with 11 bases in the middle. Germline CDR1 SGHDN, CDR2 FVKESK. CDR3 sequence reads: CASSPNRAEAFF. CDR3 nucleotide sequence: TGTGCCAGCAGCCCTAACAGGGCCGAAGCTTTCTTT. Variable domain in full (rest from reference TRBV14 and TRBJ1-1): EAGVTQFPSHSVIEKGQTVTLRCDPISGHDNLYWYRRVMGKEIKFLLHFVKESKQDESGMPNNRFLAERTGGTYSTLKVQPAELEDSGVYFCASSPNRAEAFFGQGTRLTVV.

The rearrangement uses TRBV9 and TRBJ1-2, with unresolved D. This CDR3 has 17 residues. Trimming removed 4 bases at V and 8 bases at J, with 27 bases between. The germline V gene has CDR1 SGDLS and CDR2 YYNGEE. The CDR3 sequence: CASSPQGGREWAPGYTF. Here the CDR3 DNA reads TGTGCCAGCAGCCCCCAAGGCGGGAGGGAGTGGGCTCCAGGCTACACCTTC. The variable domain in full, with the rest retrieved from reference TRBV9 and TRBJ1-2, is DSGVTQTPKHLITATGQRVTLRCSPRSGDLSVYWYQQSLDQGLQFLIQYYNGEERAKGNILERFSAQQFPDLHSELNLSSLELGDSALYFCASSPQGGREWAPGYTFGSGTRLTVV.

CDR3 coding DNA: TGTGCCTGGAGAAAGGGGTCCAATGGCTACACCTTC. It translates to CAWRKGSNGYTF. This chain uses TRBV30 with TRBJ1-2, with TRBD1 as a possible D gene (5 bases). Germline V CDR1 and CDR2: GTSNPN, SVGIG (reference sequence). V lost 3 bases, J lost 6 bases, and 11 bases lay in between. The CDR3 has 12 residues.

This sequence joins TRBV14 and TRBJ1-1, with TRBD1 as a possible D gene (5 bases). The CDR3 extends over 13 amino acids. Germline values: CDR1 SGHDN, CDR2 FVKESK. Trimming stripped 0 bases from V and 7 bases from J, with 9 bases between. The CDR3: CASSQDWQGEAFF. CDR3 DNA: TGTGCCAGCAGCCAAGATTGGCAGGGTGAAGCTTTCTTT.

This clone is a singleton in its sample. In DNA form, the CDR3 reads TGTGCCAGCAGACCTTTTCCCCACCGGGACAGGCCCCGAGATACGCAGTATTTT. Its protein is CASRPFPHRDRPRDTQYF. V gene TRBV7-9 combines with J gene TRBJ2-3, with TRBD1 identical over 8 bases. The length of the CDR3 is 18 residues. The V gene end was trimmed by 6 bases and the J gene end by 5 bases; junction bases not matched to a gene: 19. Germline CDR1 SEHNR, CDR2 FQNEAQ (reference sequence).

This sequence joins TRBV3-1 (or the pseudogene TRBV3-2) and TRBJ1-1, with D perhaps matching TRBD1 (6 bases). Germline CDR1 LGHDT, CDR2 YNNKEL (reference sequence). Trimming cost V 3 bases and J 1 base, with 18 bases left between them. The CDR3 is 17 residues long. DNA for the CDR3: TGTGCCAGCAGCCAGAGGGACAAATGGAACGAGAACACTGAAGCTTTCTTT. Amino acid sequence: CASSQRDKWNENTEAFF.

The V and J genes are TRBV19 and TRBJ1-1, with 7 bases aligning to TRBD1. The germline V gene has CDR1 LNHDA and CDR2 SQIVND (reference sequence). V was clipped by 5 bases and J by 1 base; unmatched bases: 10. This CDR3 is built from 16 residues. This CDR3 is CASSDRETGSNTEAFF. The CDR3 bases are TGTGCCAGTAGTGACAGAGAGACAGGGTCGAACACTGAAGCTTTCTTT.

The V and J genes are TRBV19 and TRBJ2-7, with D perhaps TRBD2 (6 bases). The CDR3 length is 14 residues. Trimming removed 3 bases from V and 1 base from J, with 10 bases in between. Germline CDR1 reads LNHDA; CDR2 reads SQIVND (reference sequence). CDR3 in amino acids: CASSIGSGSYEQYF. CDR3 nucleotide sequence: TGTGCCAGTAGTATCGGTAGCGGATCCTACGAGCAGTACTTC.

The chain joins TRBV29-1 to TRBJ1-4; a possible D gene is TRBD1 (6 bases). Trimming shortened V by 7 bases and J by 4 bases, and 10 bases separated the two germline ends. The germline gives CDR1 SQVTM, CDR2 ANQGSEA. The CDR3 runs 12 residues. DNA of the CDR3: TGCAGCGCTAAGGACAGTAATGAAAAACTGTTTTTT. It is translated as CSAKDSNEKLFF.

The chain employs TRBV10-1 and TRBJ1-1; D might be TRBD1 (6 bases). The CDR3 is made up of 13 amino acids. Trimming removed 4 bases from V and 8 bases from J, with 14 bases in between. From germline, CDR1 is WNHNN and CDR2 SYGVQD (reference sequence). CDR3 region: CASSGTGSTEAFF. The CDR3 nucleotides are TGCGCCAGCAGTGGAACAGGGTCCACCGAAGCTTTCTTT.

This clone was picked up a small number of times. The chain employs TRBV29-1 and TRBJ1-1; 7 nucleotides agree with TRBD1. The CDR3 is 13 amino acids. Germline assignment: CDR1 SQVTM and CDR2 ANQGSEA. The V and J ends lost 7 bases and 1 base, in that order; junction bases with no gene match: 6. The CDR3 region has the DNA TGCAGCGCGGAGAAGGGGGCGAACACTGAAGCTTTCTTT. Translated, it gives CSAEKGANTEAFF.

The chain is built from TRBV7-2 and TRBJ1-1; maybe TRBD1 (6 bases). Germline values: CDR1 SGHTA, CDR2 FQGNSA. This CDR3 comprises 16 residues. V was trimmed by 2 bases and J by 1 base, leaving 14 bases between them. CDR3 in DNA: TGTGCCAGCAGCTTACGCCGCTTGACAGGGAACACTGAAGCTTTCTTT. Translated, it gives CASSLRRLTGNTEAFF.

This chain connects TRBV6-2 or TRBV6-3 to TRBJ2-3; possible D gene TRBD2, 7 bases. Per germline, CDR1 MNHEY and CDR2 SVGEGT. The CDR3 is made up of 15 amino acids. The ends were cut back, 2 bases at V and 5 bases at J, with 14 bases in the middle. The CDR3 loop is CASSYTGGREDTQYF. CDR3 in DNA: TGTGCCAGCAGTTACACCGGGGGGCGAGAAGATACGCAGTATTTT.

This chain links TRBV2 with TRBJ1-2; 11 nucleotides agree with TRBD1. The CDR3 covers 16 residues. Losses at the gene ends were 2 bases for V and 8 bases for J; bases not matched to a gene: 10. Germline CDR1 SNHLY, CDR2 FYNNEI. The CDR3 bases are TGTGCCAGCAGTGAATGGTTTGGGACAGGGGGAGGCGGCTACACCTTC. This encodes CASSEWFGTGGGGYTF.

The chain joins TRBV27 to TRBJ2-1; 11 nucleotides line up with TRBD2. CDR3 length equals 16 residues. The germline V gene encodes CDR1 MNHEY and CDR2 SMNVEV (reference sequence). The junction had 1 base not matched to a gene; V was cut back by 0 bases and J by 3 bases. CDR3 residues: CASSLSGTSGYNEQFF. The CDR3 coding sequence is TGTGCCAGCAGTTTATCGGGGACTAGCGGCTACAATGAGCAGTTCTTC.

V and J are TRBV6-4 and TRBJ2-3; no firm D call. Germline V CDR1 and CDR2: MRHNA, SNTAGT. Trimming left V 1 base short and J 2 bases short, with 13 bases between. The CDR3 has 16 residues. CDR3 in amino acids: CASSDFAMSPTDTQYF. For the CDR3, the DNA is TGTGCCAGCAGTGACTTTGCGATGAGTCCCACAGATACGCAGTATTTT.